These T cell receptor beta chains were read from a single sample in a study of blood T cell repertoires in COVID-19. This table comes from immunoSEQ multiplex PCR, and its TCRdb copy is limited to in-frame clones, with some not included. The data show approximately 250,000 clones, almost 85% seen once. Sequences were obtained from peripheral blood. The source is a man between 50 and 59 years old with acute or convalescent COVID-19. CDR3s include the opening cysteine and the closing phenylalanine or tryptophan. The order of the fields is clone size, V gene, CDR3 protein. Some rows mark clone size as missing; the rest say once, few, many or name a class of expanded clone.

clone size: NA; V gene: TRBV6-6; CDR3 protein: CASSLAGSYEQYF
clone size: once; V gene: TRBV27; CDR3 protein: CASSLTTGSVGPQHF
clone size: NA; V gene: TRBV29-1; CDR3 protein: CSVNGGSRSYNEQFF
clone size: few; V gene: TRBV5-5; CDR3 protein: CASSLDGIFTEAFF
clone size: NA; V gene: TRBV5-1; CDR3 protein: CASSRGQGVNEKLFF
clone size: NA; V gene: TRBV18; CDR3 protein: CASSLSGGFNEQYF
clone size: NA; V gene: TRBV18; CDR3 protein: CASSGTGGAWTEAFF
clone size: NA; V gene: TRBV27; CDR3 protein: CASTSGTHTGELFF
clone size: NA; V gene: TRBV10-1; CDR3 protein: CASSDRGYEQYF
clone size: NA; V gene: TRBV5-8; CDR3 protein: CASSFVKGPEGFASNQPQHF
clone size: once; V gene: TRBV28; CDR3 protein: CASTIRLAGETGELFF
clone size: once; V gene: TRBV18; CDR3 protein: CASSPTSFALHF
clone size: NA; V gene: TRBV6-5; CDR3 protein: CASRPGTGNYEQYF
clone size: NA; V gene: TRBV3-1/TRBV3-2; CDR3 protein: CASSQDREANEKLFF
clone size: once; V gene: TRBV6-5; CDR3 protein: CAIEGGAKNTEAFF